These T cell receptor beta chains were read from a single sample in a study of blood T cells in healthy people across ages. TCRdb reprocessed the 5' RACE reads via MiXCR and lists one record per CDR3 protein. The sample carries hundreds of thousands of distinct CDR3 sequences, around 25% recorded once. These same records also appear under a second study, on T cells of mothers and their children.

Sequenced input: blood. All receptors derive from a boy under 18 in good health. Each CDR3 is given with its conserved first and last residue. A D gene is named only where the DNA matches it firmly. Clone size is given for some rows only: seen once, a few or many times, or a class if the clone is expanded.

CDR3nt	CDR3aa	d_gene	j_gene	abundance	v_gene
TGTGCCAGCTCAGCCTTCGGGGGCACTGAAGCTTTCTTT	CASSAFGGTEAFF	.	TRBJ1-1	.	TRBV18
TGTGCCAGCAGCCCTCCATTGAGGGAGGTTTCCTACAATGAGCAGTTCTTC	CASSPPLREVSYNEQFF	.	TRBJ2-1	.	TRBV7-2
TGCAGTGCTAAAGCCTCAGGGATCTTCAATCAGCCCCAGCATTTT	CSAKASGIFNQPQHF	.	TRBJ1-5	few	TRBV20-1
TGTGCCAGCAGTCAGAACAAAAACATTCAGTACTTC	CASSQNKNIQYF	.	TRBJ2-4	.	TRBV6-5
TGTGCCAGCAGCCTCACTAGTTTCGAGCAGTACTTC	CASSLTSFEQYF	.	TRBJ2-7	.	TRBV7-9
TGTGCCAGCATCCCCTTAGGCACAGATACGCAGTATTTT	CASIPLGTDTQYF	.	TRBJ2-3	.	TRBV5-5
TGCGCCAGCATCCTGATGACTAGCGGGGGCGAGACCCAGTACTTC	CASILMTSGGETQYF	TRBD2	TRBJ2-5	.	TRBV5-1
TGCAGCGTTGAATCAAAGCGGCTCCAAGAGACCCAGTACTTC	CSVESKRLQETQYF	.	TRBJ2-5	few	TRBV29-1
TGCAGCGTGACACCCGGGACAGTAACGGGGGAGCAGTTCTTC	CSVTPGTVTGEQFF	TRBD1	TRBJ2-1	.	TRBV29-1
TGTGCCAGTAGTATTTCTGTAGGACATCGGAACACTGAAGCTTTCTTT	CASSISVGHRNTEAFF	.	TRBJ1-1	.	TRBV19
TGTGCCAGCAGCTTAGACAGGGATGAAGATACGCAGTATTTT	CASSLDRDEDTQYF	.	TRBJ2-3	.	TRBV7-9
TGTGCCAGCTTACCCCTCGGGGGGGTGGACACTGAAGCTTTCTTT	CASLPLGGVDTEAFF	.	TRBJ1-1	few	TRBV7-9
TGTGCCAGCAGCCAAGATCCGAGGAGGGGAGGCTACACCTTC	CASSQDPRRGGYTF	.	TRBJ1-2	.	TRBV4-2
TGCGCCAGCAGCCAAAAAGGGGCCTCCTTTAGGGACGAGCAGTACTTC	CASSQKGASFRDEQYF	.	TRBJ2-7	.	TRBV4-1
TGTGCCATCAGTGAGATTTGGACAGATAAGAATCAGCCCCAGCATTTT	CAISEIWTDKNQPQHF	.	TRBJ1-5	.	TRBV10-3
TGTGCCAGCAGCACCCTGGGAACAGCCCAAAACATTCAATACTTC	CASSTLGTAQNIQYF	.	TRBJ2-4	.	TRBV5-6
TGCGCCAGCAGCTCGACACTCGTGCCCGGGGAGCTGTTTTTT	CASSSTLVPGELFF	.	TRBJ2-2	.	TRBV5-1
TGTGCCAGCAGCGTCGGGGCCGACAGCTATGGCTACACCTTC	CASSVGADSYGYTF	.	TRBJ1-2	.	TRBV28
TGTGCCAGCAGGGACCACAGGGAAGTTAGCATTCAGTACTTC	CASRDHREVSIQYF	.	TRBJ2-4	.	TRBV28
TGTGCCAGCAGCTCGGACAGGCTTCCTTATGGCTACACCTTC	CASSSDRLPYGYTF	TRBD1	TRBJ1-2	few	TRBV7-9
TGTGCCAGCAGCTTGGATCTAGCTAGCGGCAAAAACAATGAGCAGTTCTTC	CASSLDLASGKNNEQFF	TRBD2	TRBJ2-1	.	TRBV5-4
TGTGCCAGCAGTGCTAACGGAGATACGCAGTATTTT	CASSANGDTQYF	.	TRBJ2-3	.	TRBV6-5
TGCAGTGCCGAACCCATGAGGGGCGGCTACACCTTC	CSAEPMRGGYTF	.	TRBJ1-2	.	TRBV20-1
TGCAGTGCTAGGACAGAACTCTATCAGCCCCAGCATTTT	CSARTELYQPQHF	.	TRBJ1-5	.	TRBV20-1
TGTGCCAGCAGTAGCGGGACTAGCGGGAGATTTTTCTACAATGAGCAGTTCTTC	CASSSGTSGRFFYNEQFF	TRBD2	TRBJ2-1	.	TRBV28